The 17 T cell receptor beta chains below were found in one sample sequenced in a study of T cell responses to AZD1222 COVID-19 vaccine. The data were produced by immunoSEQ multiplex PCR, yet TCRdb's version contains in-frame clones alone and is incomplete. In the table there are roughly 120,000 clones, around 87% of which are singletons. Sequenced here: peripheral blood, sampled on day 0 of AZD1222 vaccination. Every receptor here comes from an adult in good health.

The V call is TRBV5-4, the J call TRBJ1-1; TRBD1 aligns across 8 bases. Germline trimming cut 3 bases from V and 7 bases from J; bases unmatched to any gene: 8. CDR3 size: 14 residues. Germline assignment: CDR1 SGHNT and CDR2 YYREEE (reference sequence). DNA for the CDR3: TGTGCCAGCAGCTGGGGGACAGGCCTCATTGAAGCTTTCTTT. This gives the protein CASSWGTGLIEAFF. Using reference TRBV5-4 and TRBJ1-1 for the parts outside the CDR3, the full variable domain is ETGVTQSPTHLIKTRGQQVTLRCSSQSGHNTVSWYQQALGQGPQFIFQYYREEENGRGNFPPRFSGLQFPNYSSELNVNALELDDSALYLCASSWGTGLIEAFFGQGTRLTVV.

The V call is TRBV2, the J call TRBJ2-3, with 9 bases aligning to TRBD2. CDR3 size: 18 residues. Germline CDR1 is SNHLY and CDR2 is FYNNEI. J was trimmed by 3 bases and V by 7 bases; bases with no gene match: 17. The CDR3 loop reads CASTTLGSGGPQTDTQYF. In DNA, the CDR3 is TGTGCCAGCACTACTCTGGGGAGCGGGGGGCCCCAGACAGATACGCAGTATTTT.

This chain connects TRBV15 to TRBJ1-6, with D perhaps matching TRBD1 (6 bases). The V gene's germline CDR1 is LNHNV and CDR2 YYDKDF (reference sequence). This CDR3 has 15 amino acids. Deletions cut 4 bases from V and 6 bases from J, with 13 bases between. The DNA of the CDR3 is TGTGCCACCAGCACATTCGGGACAACTAATTCACCCCTCCACTTT. It is translated as CATSTFGTTNSPLHF.

The V gene is TRBV7-2, the J gene TRBJ2-7; D tentatively reads TRBD1 or TRBD2 (6 bases each). Germline V gene data show CDR1 as SGHTA and CDR2 as FQGNSA. The germline V and J ends were trimmed by 1 base and 4 bases, with 17 bases remaining between them. The CDR3 spans 16 residues. The CDR3 loop is CASSLDGGYDFYEQYF. In nucleotides, the CDR3 is TGTGCCAGCAGCTTAGACGGGGGCTACGACTTTTACGAGCAGTACTTC. Looking up the rest from reference TRBV7-2 and TRBJ2-7 gives the full variable domain: GAGVSQSPSNKVTEKGKDVELRCDPISGHTALYWYRQSLGQGLEFLIYFQGNSAPDKSGLPSDRFSAERTGGSVSTLTIQRTQQEDSAVYLCASSLDGGYDFYEQYFGPGTRLTVT.

The genes are TRBV19 and TRBJ2-6; 8 nucleotides line up with TRBD1. CDR1 is LNHDA, CDR2 SQIVND, per germline (reference sequence). V lost 3 bases, J lost 0 bases, and 7 bases stayed unmatched. This CDR3 is built from 18 residues. The CDR3: CASSIPGQVSSGANVLTF. In DNA form, the CDR3 reads TGTGCCAGTAGTATTCCGGGACAGGTGAGCTCTGGGGCCAACGTCCTGACTTTC.

V gene TRBV4-1 combines with J gene TRBJ2-5; D perhaps matches TRBD1 (6 bases). This CDR3 region has 15 residues. Germline V gene sequence: CDR1 MGHRA, CDR2 YSYEKL. V dropped 2 bases and J dropped 5 bases, with 15 bases sitting between them. The CDR3 coding sequence is TGCGCCAGCAGCCAAACGTCATTGAGGGGGGAGACCCAGTACTTC. It is translated as CASSQTSLRGETQYF.

V is TRBV7-2 and J is TRBJ1-1; 7 bases agree with TRBD1. Germline V CDR1 and CDR2: SGHTA, FQGNSA. The V and J ends lost 0 bases and 0 bases, in that order; junction bases with no gene match: 1. This CDR3 has 15 amino acids. The CDR3 DNA follows: TGTGCCAGCAGCTTAGCTACAGGGGTGAACACTGAAGCTTTCTTT. Its translation: CASSLATGVNTEAFF.

The V and J genes are TRBV11-3 and TRBJ1-1, with D perhaps matching TRBD1 (5 bases). V was pared by 2 bases and J by 0 bases, with 7 bases between. The CDR3 has 14 amino acids. CDR1 and CDR2 from the germline V gene are SGHNT and YENEEA. CDR3 sequence reads: CASSLQGMNTEAFF. CDR3 sequence (DNA): TGTGCCAGCAGCTTACAGGGTATGAACACTGAAGCTTTCTTT.

In its sample, this clone was seen once. V usage is TRBV6-4 and J usage is TRBJ1-5; D gene ambiguous. CDR3 length equals 13 residues. Between the trimmed V and J ends, which lost 5 bases and 4 bases, there was a span of 9 bases. Per germline, CDR1 MRHNA and CDR2 SNTAGT. The CDR3: CASSYEFNQPQHF. The CDR3 DNA reads TGTGCCAGCAGTTATGAGTTTAATCAGCCCCAGCATTTT.

J is TRBJ1-2 and V is TRBV5-1, with TRBD1 matching over 8 bases. CDR3 length: 15 residues. V dropped 3 bases and J dropped 0; count of bases not matched to a gene: 4. In germline, CDR1 is SGHRS, CDR2 YFSETQ. For the CDR3, the DNA is TGCGCCAGCAGCTCCCAGGGGGCAGCTAACTATGGCTACACCTTC. Translation: CASSSQGAANYGYTF.

The V call is TRBV5-4, the J call TRBJ1-2, with D tentatively TRBD1 (5 bases). CDR3 size: 13 residues. The germline V gene has CDR1 SGHNT and CDR2 YYREEE (reference sequence). V was trimmed by 6 bases and J by 4 bases, leaving 13 bases between them. The CDR3 nucleotides are TGTGCCAGCACCGCCCAGGGTAGCTATGGCTACACCTTC. This translates into CASTAQGSYGYTF. Together with reference TRBV5-4 and TRBJ1-2, the CDR3 gives the full variable domain: ETGVTQSPTHLIKTRGQQVTLRCSSQSGHNTVSWYQQALGQGPQFIFQYYREEENGRGNFPPRFSGLQFPNYSSELNVNALELDDSALYLCASTAQGSYGYTFGSGTRLTVV.

Notes on this clone: The identical CDR3 is also encoded by other nucleotide sequences in the sample. The chain combines TRBV18 with TRBJ2-5; unclear D gene. CDR1 is KGHSH, CDR2 LQKENI, per germline. The CDR3 length is 11 residues. The ends were cut back, 4 bases at V and 2 bases at J, with 2 bases in the middle. The CDR3 bases are TGTGCCAGCTCACAGCAAGAGACCCAGTACTTC. It is translated as CASSQQETQYF.

This rearrangement joins TRBV11-1 to TRBJ1-1; D might be TRBD1 (6 bases). This CDR3 is 12 amino acids long. V lost 5 bases, J lost 8 bases, and 12 bases lay in between. CDR1 is SGHAT, CDR2 FQDESV, per germline (reference sequence). The CDR3 loop is CASSQGQTEAFF. CDR3 nucleotides: TGTGCCAGCAGCCAAGGACAGACGGAAGCTTTCTTT.

The J gene is TRBJ2-7, the V gene TRBV18; possibly TRBD1 for D (5 bases). There are 13 residues in the CDR3. In germline, CDR1 is KGHSH, CDR2 LQKENI. Trimming took 0 bases from V and 3 from J, leaving 6 bases between them. The CDR3 DNA follows: TGTGCCAGCTCACCACCAGGGGACTACGAGCAGTACTTC. Translation: CASSPPGDYEQYF.

The chain uses TRBV18 and TRBJ1-2; maybe TRBD1 (5 bases). The germline V gene has CDR1 KGHSH and CDR2 LQKENI. This CDR3 is 13 amino acids long. V was cut by 4 bases and J by 4 bases, with 10 bases left in between. CDR3 residues: CASSLGRAYGYTF. The DNA of the CDR3 is TGTGCCAGCTCACTGGGCAGGGCCTATGGCTACACCTTC.

The rearrangement links TRBV12-5 to TRBJ2-5; possible D gene TRBD1, 6 bases. The germline CDR1 and CDR2 sequences are LGHNT and FRNRAP. Trimming shortened V by 1 base and J by 4 bases, and 16 bases separated the two germline ends. There are 16 residues in the CDR3. The CDR3 here is CASGLDSPGVRETQYF. The CDR3 nucleotides read TGTGCTAGTGGTTTGGACTCCCCAGGGGTGCGAGAGACCCAGTACTTC.

The rearrangement uses TRBV7-9 and TRBJ1-1; D ambiguous. Looked up from germline, CDR1 is SEHNR and CDR2 is FQNEAQ (reference sequence). The V and J ends lost 5 bases and 3 bases respectively, with 19 bases between them. The CDR3 sequence is 16 residues long. For the CDR3, the DNA is TGTGCCAGCAGCCGGATTGTGACGGATCGGGACACTGAAGCTTTCTTT. Translation gives CASSRIVTDRDTEAFF. Variable domain in full (rest from reference TRBV7-9 and TRBJ1-1): DTGVSQNPRHKITKRGQNVTFRCDPISEHNRLYWYRQTLGQGPEFLTYFQNEAQLEKSRLLSDRFSAERPKGSFSTLEIQRTEQGDSAMYLCASSRIVTDRDTEAFFGQGTRLTVV.